These 25 T cell receptor beta chains were sequenced from one sample in a study of blood T cell repertoires in COVID-19. Produced via immunoSEQ multiplex PCR; TCRdb's table is partial and in-frame only. The sample consists of roughly 34,000 clones, less than 95% of them appearing once. The sample consisted of peripheral blood. Every receptor here comes from an older man with acute or convalescent COVID-19.

This rearrangement joins TRBV6-5 to TRBJ2-1, with a possible D match to TRBD1 (6 bases). V shed 5 bases and J shed 5 bases, with 13 bases lying between them. Germline values: CDR1 MNHEY, CDR2 SVGAGI. This CDR3 region has 14 residues. CDR3 region: CASSTGNLDNEQFF. In nucleotides, the CDR3 is TGTGCCAGCAGTACAGGGAATCTGGACAATGAGCAGTTCTTC.

Points on this clone: The junction departs from germline at one end; a sequencing error may be responsible. The chain links TRBV19 to TRBJ1-4; D call uncertain. This CDR3 comprises 11 residues. Looked up from germline, CDR1 is LNHDA and CDR2 is SQIVND (reference sequence). The CDR3 loop reads CASRIAEKLFF. CDR3 DNA: TGTGCCAGTAGAATAGCGGAAAAACTGTTTTTT.

This clone was picked up one time. The genes are TRBV5-4 and TRBJ1-1; D may be TRBD1 (6 bases). Trimming took 0 bases from V and 7 from J, leaving 16 bases between them. The CDR3 contains 15 residues. Germline CDR1 and CDR2: SGHNT and YYREEE (reference sequence). The DNA for the CDR3 is TGTGCCAGCAGCTTGGAGGGCGGCCAGGGGTTTGAAGCTTTCTTT. It encodes CASSLEGGQGFEAFF.

This clone occurred once. J is TRBJ2-1 and V is TRBV5-1; possibly TRBD2 for D (6 bases). Deletions cut 3 bases from V and 5 bases from J, with 18 bases between. CDR1 is SGHRS and CDR2 is YFSETQ in the germline V gene. The CDR3 has 16 amino acids. CDR3 loop: CASSSEGQTRNNEQFF. DNA for the CDR3: TGCGCCAGCAGCTCGGAGGGGCAGACAAGAAACAATGAGCAGTTCTTC.

The chain carries TRBV15 and TRBJ1-6; 7 bases are a match to TRBD1. V lost 1 base to trimming and J lost 7 bases; unmatched junction nucleotides: 1. The CDR3 sequence is 14 residues long. Germline CDR1 LNHNV, CDR2 YYDKDF (reference sequence). The CDR3 nucleotides read TGTGCCACCAGCAGAGCACAGGGGAATTCACCCCTCCACTTT. The encoded protein is CATSRAQGNSPLHF. The entire variable domain, with the rest obtained from reference TRBV15 and TRBJ1-6, is as follows: DAMVIQNPRYQVTQFGKPVTLSCSQTLNHNVMYWYQQKSSQAPKLLFHYYDKDFNNEADTPDNFQSRRPNTSFCFLDIRSPGLGDTAMYLCATSRAQGNSPLHFGNGTRLTVT.

This chain links TRBV6-2 or TRBV6-3 with TRBJ2-1; 14 positions agree with TRBD2. V shed 2 bases and J 7 bases; nucleotides not matched to a gene: 10. Germline CDR1 and CDR2: MNHEY and SVGEGT. The CDR3 sequence is 18 residues long. This CDR3 is CASSYPRLAGGRGNEQFF. The CDR3, as DNA: TGTGCCAGCAGTTACCCCAGACTAGCGGGGGGGCGGGGGAATGAGCAGTTCTTC.

The CDR3 loop reads CASSEYSNQPQHF. The CDR3 DNA follows: TGTGCCAGCAGCGAGTATAGCAATCAGCCCCAGCATTTT. The chain recombines TRBV7-8 with TRBJ1-5; D ambiguous. V lost 5 bases, J lost 0 bases, and 5 bases lay in between. Germline-derived CDR1 and CDR2 are SGHVS and FQNEAQ. The CDR3 spans 13 residues.

This clone appeared a single time. This chain connects TRBV7-9 to TRBJ2-5; 9 nucleotides line up with TRBD1. Germline assignment: CDR1 SEHNR and CDR2 FQNEAQ (reference sequence). The CDR3 has 14 amino acids. V was pared by 5 bases and J by 4 bases, with 5 bases of the junction left unmatched. CDR3 amino acids: CASSRGTGRETQYF. Here the CDR3 DNA reads TGTGCCAGCAGCCGTGGGACAGGGCGAGAGACCCAGTACTTC.

The rearrangement links TRBV2 to TRBJ1-1; D is possibly TRBD1 (5 bases). The V end was cut by 4 bases, the J end by 3 bases, with 12 bases between. The germline V gene has CDR1 SNHLY and CDR2 FYNNEI. CDR3 length equals 14 residues. The CDR3 region is CASSAGVSYTEAFF. The CDR3 DNA is TGTGCCAGCAGTGCGGGGGTTTCGTACACTGAAGCTTTCTTT.

The chain couples TRBV6-2 or TRBV6-3 to TRBJ2-3; TRBD2 matches 12 bases. This CDR3 is 16 amino acids long. The V gene's germline CDR1 is MNHEY and CDR2 SVGEGT. V gave up 5 bases and J gave up 3 bases; unmatched junction bases: 6. In DNA form, the CDR3 reads TGTGCCAGCAGTCAAAGGACTAGCGGGGTGACAGATACGCAGTATTTT. Protein: CASSQRTSGVTDTQYF.

The chain links TRBV30 to TRBJ2-3; D ambiguous. Per the germline V gene, CDR1 is GTSNPN and CDR2 is SVGIG (reference sequence). Trimming pared 1 base from V and 7 bases from J, leaving 9 bases between. This CDR3 is built from 12 residues. The CDR3 sequence is CAWSEQRNTQYF. The CDR3, as DNA: TGTGCCTGGAGTGAACAAAGAAATACGCAGTATTTT.

The rearrangement joins TRBV24-1 to TRBJ1-2, with 9 bases fitting TRBD1. There are 15 residues in the CDR3. Germline values: CDR1 KGHDR, CDR2 SFDVKD. Unmatched junction bases numbered 5, after V lost 4 bases and J lost 3 bases. The CDR3 sequence is CATSEGQGRDYGYTF. The CDR3 DNA reads as TGTGCCACCAGTGAAGGACAGGGGCGGGACTATGGCTACACCTTC.

The chain employs TRBV12-3 or TRBV12-4 and TRBJ1-1; the D is unclear. The CDR3 spans 13 residues. Deletions cut 3 bases from V and 5 bases from J, with 10 bases between. CDR3 region: CASSFGGKTEAFF. The CDR3, as DNA: TGTGCCAGCAGTTTCGGCGGCAAGACTGAAGCTTTCTTT.

V gene TRBV6-6 combines with J gene TRBJ2-3, with TRBD2 as a possible D gene (7 bases). This CDR3 has 15 residues. Trimming pared 7 bases from V and 0 bases from J, leaving 14 bases between. CDR1 is MNHNY and CDR2 is SVGAGI in the germline V gene (reference sequence). The CDR3 spells CASIPGGPSTDTQYF. The CDR3 DNA reads as TGTGCCAGCATTCCCGGGGGGCCAAGCACAGATACGCAGTATTTT.

The chain combines TRBV3-1 (or the pseudogene TRBV3-2) with TRBJ2-7; 7 nucleotides align to TRBD2. The CDR3 extends over 15 amino acids. Germline assignment: CDR1 LGHDT and CDR2 YNNKEL (reference sequence). The junction had 8 bases not matched to a gene; V was cut back by 2 bases and J by 4 bases. The DNA of the CDR3 is TGTGCCAGCAGCCAAAGTAGTGGGGGGGAGTACGAGCAGTACTTC. Amino acids: CASSQSSGGEYEQYF.

V is TRBV5-8 and J is TRBJ2-2, with D tentatively TRBD1 (5 bases). Germline assignment: CDR1 SGHTS and CDR2 YDEGEE. The CDR3 runs 15 residues. Trimming cost V 6 bases and J 0 bases, with 12 bases left between them. CDR3 nucleotides: TGTGCCAGCAATGGGGCCGCAACGAACACCGGGGAGCTGTTTTTT. This translates into CASNGAATNTGELFF.

The table lists this clone with a count of one. The V call is TRBV15, the J call TRBJ1-5; the D is unclear. The V gene lost 3 bases and the J gene lost 6 bases, with 15 bases spanning the gap. Germline V CDR1 and CDR2: LNHNV, YYDKDF (reference sequence). The length of the CDR3 is 15 residues. The CDR3 here is CATSRGRDESQPQHF. The CDR3 DNA is TGTGCCACCAGCAGGGGGAGGGATGAGAGTCAGCCCCAGCATTTT.

The chain couples TRBV28 to TRBJ1-4, with TRBD1 as a possible D gene (5 bases). The CDR3 length is 16 residues. V was pared by 4 bases and J by 5 bases, with 17 bases between. The V gene's germline CDR1 is MDHEN and CDR2 SYDVKM. CDR3 loop: CASSSSGQGRNEKLFF. The CDR3, as DNA: TGTGCCAGCAGTTCCTCTGGGCAGGGCCGAAATGAAAAACTGTTTTTT.

The gene calls are TRBV5-1 and TRBJ1-1; D is uncertain. The CDR3 has 14 residues. Germline CDR1 reads SGHRS; CDR2 reads YFSETQ. V was pared by 3 bases and J by 0 bases, with 9 bases between. This chain's CDR3 is CASSSLPVNTEAFF. The CDR3, as DNA: TGCGCCAGCAGCTCCCTTCCAGTGAACACTGAAGCTTTCTTT.

The V call is TRBV11-2, the J call TRBJ2-7, with D possibly matching TRBD1 (5 bases). The V end lost 1 base, the J end lost 0 bases, and 10 bases lay between the germline ends. Germline CDR1 reads SGHAT; CDR2 reads FQNNGV. The CDR3 runs to 15 residues. The CDR3 DNA sequence: TGTGCCAGCAGCTTAGCTAGACAGAGCTCCTACGAGCAGTACTTC. Protein product: CASSLARQSSYEQYF.

The chain recombines TRBV15 with TRBJ2-3; possibly TRBD1 for D (6 bases). Germline CDR1 LNHNV, CDR2 YYDKDF (reference sequence). CDR3 length equals 16 residues. V lost 0 bases to trimming and J lost 3 bases, with 13 bases between them. DNA for the CDR3: TGTGCCACCAGCAGAGATAAGAACAGGGAAACAGATACGCAGTATTTT. It codes for CATSRDKNRETDTQYF.

The chain uses TRBV7-2 and TRBJ1-5; possibly TRBD1 for D (6 bases). The CDR3 length is 15 residues. Germline CDR1 SGHTA, CDR2 FQGNSA. V lost 4 bases to trimming and J lost 1 base, with 11 bases between them. The CDR3 region has the DNA TGTGCCAGCAGCTGGGCAGGGGAGAGCAATCAGCCCCAGCATTTT. Translation: CASSWAGESNQPQHF.

By share, this clone ranks as medium-sized. The V and J genes are TRBV19 and TRBJ2-1; 11 bases match TRBD2. CDR1 is LNHDA and CDR2 is SQIVND in the germline V gene (reference sequence). After removal of 7 bases from V and 8 bases from J, the junction contained 4 bases not matched to a gene. There are 13 residues in the CDR3. CDR3 amino acids: CASNSGGAHEQFF. In DNA, the CDR3 is TGTGCCAGTAATAGCGGGGGGGCTCATGAGCAGTTCTTC. Drawing the rest from reference TRBV19 and TRBJ2-1, the complete variable domain is DGGITQSPKYLFRKEGQNVTLSCEQNLNHDAMYWYRQDPGQGLRLIYYSQIVNDFQKGDIAEGYSVSREKKESFPLTVTSAQKNPTAFYLCASNSGGAHEQFFGPGTRLTVL.

This sequence joins TRBV5-1 and TRBJ1-1; D may be TRBD1 (5 bases). Germline CDR1 is SGHRS and CDR2 is YFSETQ. Trimming took 2 bases from V and 11 from J, leaving 16 bases between them. The CDR3 runs to 13 residues. Written as DNA, the CDR3 is TGCGCCAGCAGCTTTCCAGGGCGCGCGGAGGCTTTCTTT. This sequence encodes CASSFPGRAEAFF.

The chain employs TRBV12-3 or TRBV12-4 and TRBJ2-3; D gene ambiguous. This CDR3 comprises 13 residues. Trimming stripped 6 bases from V and 4 bases from J, with 11 bases between. In DNA, the CDR3 is TGTGCCAGCAGCCTTCGACACGCAGATACGCAGTATTTT. Protein: CASSLRHADTQYF.